A selection of T cell receptor beta chains follows, all from one sample in a study of T-cell memory formation after mild COVID-19. One entry per CDR3 protein results from TCRdb running MiXCR on the 5' RACE reads. The sample lists hundreds of thousands of distinct CDR3 sequences; about 20% were seen once. Sequences were obtained from PBMCs or a T cell subset sorted from them (not recorded which). These receptors all come from an adult woman who had mild COVID-19 (a few samples of this study predate the infection). Cell type and time point are not known. CDR3s include the opening cysteine and the closing phenylalanine or tryptophan.

cdr3_aa: CASSQESGSYEQYF
j_call: TRBJ2-7
v_call: TRBV4-2

cdr3_aa: CSARLYSSTDTQYF
j_call: TRBJ2-3
v_call: TRBV20-1

cdr3_aa: CASNKQGGTGELFF
j_call: TRBJ2-2
v_call: TRBV7-6

cdr3_aa: CASSYSTRLAGGIYEQYF
j_call: TRBJ2-7
v_call: TRBV6-5

cdr3_aa: CASRIGTSGLSEQFF
j_call: TRBJ2-1
v_call: TRBV5-4

cdr3_aa: CASSYGAGGADTQYF
j_call: TRBJ2-3
v_call: TRBV6-2/TRBV6-3

cdr3_aa: CASSFTRTQTYEQYF
j_call: TRBJ2-7
v_call: TRBV7-2

cdr3_aa: CASSLLSEETQYF
j_call: TRBJ2-5
v_call: TRBV12-3/TRBV12-4

cdr3_aa: CSAPPGTVNTEAFF
j_call: TRBJ1-1
v_call: TRBV20-1

cdr3_aa: CASTVHPGMLYNEQFF
j_call: TRBJ2-1
v_call: TRBV6-2/TRBV6-3

cdr3_aa: CASSDRDIYNEQFF
j_call: TRBJ2-1
v_call: TRBV19

cdr3_aa: CASSQEPGSYEQYF
j_call: TRBJ2-7
v_call: TRBV4-1

cdr3_aa: CASSQDHRGTNTQYF
j_call: TRBJ2-3
v_call: TRBV4-3

cdr3_aa: CSARNPGKGDTEAFF
j_call: TRBJ1-1
v_call: TRBV20-1

cdr3_aa: CAIPNRGEKLFF
j_call: TRBJ1-4
v_call: TRBV10-3

cdr3_aa: CASSRVGGVNYGYTF
j_call: TRBJ1-2
v_call: TRBV4-1

cdr3_aa: CATSGPTSTDTQYF
j_call: TRBJ2-3
v_call: TRBV24-1